The sequence of this TCR beta chain was determined in a study of CD4+ T cells in melanoma. The length of the CDR3 is 14 residues. V dropped 1 base and J dropped 4 bases, with 10 bases sitting between them. Germline V gene data show CDR1 as LNHNV and CDR2 as YYDKDF (reference sequence). Points from the study as a whole: In melanoma, neoantigen-specific CD4+ T cells reportedly differed in differentiation state. CD8+ T cell, macrophage and B cell function reportedly correlated with neoantigen-specific CD4+ T cells.

Clones were read by immunoSEQ multiplex PCR, and TCRdb kept only the in-frame ones, dropping some. This sample has 15,000 or so clones, with about 64% found just once. In its sample, this clone was seen a few times. Its specificity is unknown. This clonotype was obtained from a human donor with melanoma. The sequencing sample was made of cells from a culture (not recorded whether cultured in vitro). This chain links TRBV15 with TRBJ1-2, with D possibly TRBD1 on 6 matching bases. The CDR3 reads CATSRGGQLYGYTF. In nucleotides, the CDR3 is TGTGCCACCAGCAGAGGGGGGCAGCTCTATGGCTACACCTTC.